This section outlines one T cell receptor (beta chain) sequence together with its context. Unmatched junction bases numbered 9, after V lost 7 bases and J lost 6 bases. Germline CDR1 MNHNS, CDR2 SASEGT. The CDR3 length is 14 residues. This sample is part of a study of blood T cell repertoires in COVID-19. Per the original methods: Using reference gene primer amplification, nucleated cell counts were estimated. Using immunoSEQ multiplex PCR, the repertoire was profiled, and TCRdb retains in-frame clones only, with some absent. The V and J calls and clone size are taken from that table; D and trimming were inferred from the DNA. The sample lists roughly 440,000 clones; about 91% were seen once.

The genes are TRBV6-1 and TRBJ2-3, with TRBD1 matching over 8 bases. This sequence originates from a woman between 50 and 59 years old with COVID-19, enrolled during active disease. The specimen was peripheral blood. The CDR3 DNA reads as TGTGCCAGCACCCCGGGACAGGTTGGGGATACGCAGTATTTT. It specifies CASTPGQVGDTQYF.